This T cell receptor (beta chain) was profiled in a study of neurological immune-mediated disorders (dated by TCRdb to about 2019). Background on the whole study: Using UMI-based sequencing, the study compared peripheral blood TCR-beta repertoires from patients with HTLV-I-associated myelopathy (HAM/TSP), patients with multiple sclerosis, and healthy controls. To precisely calculate how much the frequency of each individual clone varied, libraries were sequenced in technical triplicate. The roughly 110 TCR-beta libraries covered PBMC samples along with longitudinal samples, technical triplicates, and paired sorted CD4+ and CD8+ T-cell subsets. Of the approximately 70 subjects in the cohort, around 14 were HAM/TSP patients, 34 were multiple sclerosis patients, and around 20 were healthy controls. The paper's findings and limits, for the study overall: The highest TCR clonal expansion was observed in HAM/TSP patients, whereas the lowest was observed in MS patients, even when compared with healthy controls. Expanded clones from different subjects shared no identical CDR3 amino acid sequences, which suggests that TCR-beta repertoires were private in all groups.

The meaning of the sample's time point label: technical triplicate 2. Libraries from unsorted PBMCs were made from 2 million PBMCs kept in RNAlater at -80 degrees C until RNA extraction. Peripheral blood was subjected to Ficoll-Hypaque density gradient centrifugation to isolate PBMCs, which were then cryopreserved in liquid nitrogen. Reading the germline V gene gives CDR1 SGHDN and CDR2 FVKESK. From the cysteine up to the phenylalanine, the CDR3 has a length of 15 residues. Solely the CDR3 DNA is kept, with 45 bases framed from the first base. V and J lose 2 bases and 5 bases, and a span of 14 bases separates them. cDNA was synthesized by template-switch 5'RACE using a primer carrying a 10-nucleotide random unique molecular identifier by which each TCR transcript was tagged. Over 200 million TCR-beta sequences, covering 15-18 subjects, were produced in each sequencing run. The RNeasy kit was used to extract total RNA. Using the KAPA Real-time Library Amplification kit, TCR-beta VDJ regions were amplified with primers for the TCR constant region and the 5'RACE anchor. A first PCR added sample indexes and Illumina adaptors, after which a second PCR increased the library yield. After purification with Ampure beads, the TCR product of roughly 650 bp was size-selected on a 2% E-gel SizeSelection system. Before pooling, library quality was assessed on a Bioanalyzer, concentration was determined with Qubit, and library quantification was performed with the Kapa Library Quantification kit. Paired-end 2 x 150 bp sequencing of the libraries was performed on an Illumina HiSeq 2500. To increase sequence diversity, 25-30% phiX was spiked into each library pool. Per the authors' processing: The quality-filtered reads were processed with the UMI-based MiGEC pipeline, whose error correction step removed more than 80% of the raw TCR sequences. IMGT germline references were used for alignment of VDJ genes, and clonotypes were defined by a unique CDR3 amino acid sequence together with V-J genes. Clonal expansion, Shannon diversity and CDR3 relatedness (CalcPairwiseDistances, ClusterSamples) were evaluated with VDJtools, and phylogenetic trees were built with CLCbio workbench. Clones with at least 8 unique UMIs were defined as expanded, with this threshold being based on coefficient-of-variation modelling across technical triplicates. TCRdb reworked the public reads: Q25 trimming with fastp, MiXCR clone assembly, productive beta chains retained. Merged by CDR3 protein, the rows form single entries marked with the most common genes and DNA. It is TCRdb's table, rather than the study itself, that gives the V and J calls and clone size. This sample is represented by about 59,000 distinct CDR3 sequences; around 24% of them were singletons. Around 4.5% of the sample is in the top ten clones.

This clonotype has at least ten counts. Its cognate antigen has yet to be identified. One base away there is no much larger clone; base qualities are not given. Sequencing used PBMCs. The receptor's source is a man between 60 and 75 years old with HTLV-1-associated myelopathy (HAM/TSP). The chain was built from TRBV14 and TRBJ2-3; the D segment could be TRBD2, given 7 matching bases. The CDR3 in this case is CASSQKGDYLDTQYF. The nucleotides are TGTGCCAGCAGCCAAAAGGGGGACTACCTAGATACGCAGTATTTT. The full variable domain, completed from the reference TRBV14 and TRBJ2-3 proteins outside the CDR3, reads EAGVTQFPSHSVIEKGQTVTLRCDPISGHDNLYWYRRVMGKEIKFLLHFVKESKQDESGMPNNRFLAERTGGTYSTLKVQPAELEDSGVYFCASSQKGDYLDTQYFGPGTRLTVL.